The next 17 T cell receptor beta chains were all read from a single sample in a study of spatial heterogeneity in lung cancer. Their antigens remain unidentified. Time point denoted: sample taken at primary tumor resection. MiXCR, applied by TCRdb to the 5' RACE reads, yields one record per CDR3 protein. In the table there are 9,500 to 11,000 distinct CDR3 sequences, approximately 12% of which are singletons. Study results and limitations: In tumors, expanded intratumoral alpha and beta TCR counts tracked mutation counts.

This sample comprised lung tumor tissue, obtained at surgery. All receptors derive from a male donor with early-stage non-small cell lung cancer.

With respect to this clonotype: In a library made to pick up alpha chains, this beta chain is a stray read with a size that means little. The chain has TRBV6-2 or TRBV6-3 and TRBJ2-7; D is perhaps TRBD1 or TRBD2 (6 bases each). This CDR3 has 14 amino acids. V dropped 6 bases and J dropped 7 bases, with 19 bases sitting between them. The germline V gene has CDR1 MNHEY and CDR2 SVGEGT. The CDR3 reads CASRKEGEGKEQYF. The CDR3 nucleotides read TGTGCCAGCAGGAAGGAGGGGGAAGGGAAAGAGCAGTACTTC.

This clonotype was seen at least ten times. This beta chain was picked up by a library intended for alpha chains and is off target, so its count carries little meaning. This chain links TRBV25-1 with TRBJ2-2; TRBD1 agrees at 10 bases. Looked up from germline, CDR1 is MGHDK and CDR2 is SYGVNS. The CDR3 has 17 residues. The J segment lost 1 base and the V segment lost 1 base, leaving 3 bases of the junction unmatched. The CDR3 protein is CASSEFRTGGNTGELFF. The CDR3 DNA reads TGTGCCAGCAGTGAATTCCGGACAGGGGGGAACACCGGGGAGCTGTTTTTT.

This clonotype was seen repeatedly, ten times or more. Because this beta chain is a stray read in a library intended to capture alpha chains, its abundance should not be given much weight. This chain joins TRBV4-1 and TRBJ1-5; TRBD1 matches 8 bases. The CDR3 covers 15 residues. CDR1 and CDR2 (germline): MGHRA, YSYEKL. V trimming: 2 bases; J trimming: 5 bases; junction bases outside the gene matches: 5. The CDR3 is CASSQPDRGDQPQHF. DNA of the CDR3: TGCGCCAGCAGCCAACCCGACAGGGGCGATCAGCCCCAGCATTTT.

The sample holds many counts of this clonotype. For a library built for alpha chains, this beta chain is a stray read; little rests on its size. The chain's CDR3 is CASSLEGQGDEKLFF. The CDR3 DNA reads as TGTGCCAGCAGCTTAGAGGGGCAGGGGGATGAAAAACTGTTTTTT. The chain is built from TRBV7-8 and TRBJ1-4; 7 bases map to TRBD1. Germline values: CDR1 SGHVS, CDR2 FQNEAQ. CDR3 length: 15 amino acids. The V gene end was trimmed by 1 base and the J gene end by 6 bases; junction bases not matched to a gene: 5.

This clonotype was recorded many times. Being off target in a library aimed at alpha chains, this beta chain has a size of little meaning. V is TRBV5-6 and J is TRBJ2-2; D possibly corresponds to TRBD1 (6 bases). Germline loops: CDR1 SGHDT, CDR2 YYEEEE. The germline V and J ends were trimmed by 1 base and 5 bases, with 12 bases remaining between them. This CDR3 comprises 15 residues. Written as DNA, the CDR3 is TGTGCCAGCAGCTTGAGGACAGTCCAAACCGGGGAGCTGTTTTTT. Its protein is CASSLRTVQTGELFF.

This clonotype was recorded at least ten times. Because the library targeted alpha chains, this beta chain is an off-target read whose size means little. CDR3 DNA sequence: TGTGTCGGTGGACGGGCGGCAACGAACACCGGGGAGCTGTTTTTT. Encoded protein: CVGGRAATNTGELFF. This sequence joins TRBV7-6 and TRBJ2-2; D uncertain. Germline V lookup: CDR1 SGHVS, CDR2 FNYEAQ. CDR3 length: 15 amino acids.

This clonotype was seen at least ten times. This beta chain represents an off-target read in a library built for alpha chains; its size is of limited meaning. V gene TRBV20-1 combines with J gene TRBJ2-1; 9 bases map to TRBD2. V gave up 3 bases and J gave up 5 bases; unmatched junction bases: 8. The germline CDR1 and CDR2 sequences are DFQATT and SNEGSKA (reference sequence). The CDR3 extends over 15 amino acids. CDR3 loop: CSASRAGGPHNEQFF. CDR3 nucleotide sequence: TGCAGTGCTAGCCGGGCGGGAGGGCCCCACAATGAGCAGTTCTTC.

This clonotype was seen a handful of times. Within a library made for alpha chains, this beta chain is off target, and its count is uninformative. In DNA form, the CDR3 reads TGTGCCAGCAGTTTAAGGAGCGGGAACTACTACGAGCAGTACTTC. As protein: CASSLRSGNYYEQYF. The chain recombines TRBV27 with TRBJ2-7; 7 nucleotides line up with TRBD2. Germline assignment: CDR1 MNHEY and CDR2 SMNVEV (reference sequence). V was pared by 2 bases and J by 3 bases, with 7 bases of the junction left unmatched. The CDR3 is made up of 15 amino acids.

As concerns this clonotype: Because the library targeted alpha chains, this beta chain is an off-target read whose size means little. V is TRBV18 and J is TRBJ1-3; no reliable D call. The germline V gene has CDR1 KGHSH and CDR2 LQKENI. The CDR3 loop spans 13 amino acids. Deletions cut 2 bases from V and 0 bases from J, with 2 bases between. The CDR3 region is CASSPVSGNTIYF. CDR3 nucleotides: TGTGCCAGCTCACCAGTCTCTGGAAACACCATATATTTT. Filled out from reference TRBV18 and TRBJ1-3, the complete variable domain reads NAGVMQNPRHLVRRRGQEARLRCSPMKGHSHVYWYRQLPEEGLKFMVYLQKENIIDESGMPKERFSAEFPKEGPSILRIQQVVRGDSAAYFCASSPVSGNTIYFGEGSWLTVV.

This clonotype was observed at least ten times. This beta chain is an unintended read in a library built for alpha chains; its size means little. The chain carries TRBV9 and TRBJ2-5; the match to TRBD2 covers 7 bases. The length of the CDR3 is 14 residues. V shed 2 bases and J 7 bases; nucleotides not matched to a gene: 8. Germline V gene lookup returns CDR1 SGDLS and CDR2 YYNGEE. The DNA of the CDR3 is TGTGCCAGCAGCGTGAGGGAGGGATTAGGGACCCAGTACTTC. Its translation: CASSVREGLGTQYF.

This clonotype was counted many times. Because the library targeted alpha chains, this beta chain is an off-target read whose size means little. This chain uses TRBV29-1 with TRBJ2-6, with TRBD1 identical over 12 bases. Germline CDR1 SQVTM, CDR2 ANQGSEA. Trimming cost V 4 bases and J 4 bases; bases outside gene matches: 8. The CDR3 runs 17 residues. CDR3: CSVAGTGGVTGANVLTF. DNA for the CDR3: TGCAGCGTTGCCGGGACAGGGGGCGTGACAGGGGCCAACGTCCTGACTTTC.

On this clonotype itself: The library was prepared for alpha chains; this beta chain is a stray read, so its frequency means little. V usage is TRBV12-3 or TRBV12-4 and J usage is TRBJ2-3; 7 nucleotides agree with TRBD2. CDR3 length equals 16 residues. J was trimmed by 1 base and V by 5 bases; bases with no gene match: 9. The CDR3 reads CASSPPGAGRTDTQYF. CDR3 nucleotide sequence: TGTGCCAGCAGTCCCCCAGGAGCGGGGCGCACAGATACGCAGTATTTT.

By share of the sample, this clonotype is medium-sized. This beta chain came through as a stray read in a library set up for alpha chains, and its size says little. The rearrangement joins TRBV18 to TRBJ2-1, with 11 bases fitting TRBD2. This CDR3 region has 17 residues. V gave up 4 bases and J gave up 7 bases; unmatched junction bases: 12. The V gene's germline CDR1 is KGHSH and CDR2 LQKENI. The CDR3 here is CASSLLAGGPSRNEQFF. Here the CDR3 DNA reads TGTGCCAGCTCACTTTTAGCGGGAGGGCCTTCGCGAAATGAGCAGTTCTTC.

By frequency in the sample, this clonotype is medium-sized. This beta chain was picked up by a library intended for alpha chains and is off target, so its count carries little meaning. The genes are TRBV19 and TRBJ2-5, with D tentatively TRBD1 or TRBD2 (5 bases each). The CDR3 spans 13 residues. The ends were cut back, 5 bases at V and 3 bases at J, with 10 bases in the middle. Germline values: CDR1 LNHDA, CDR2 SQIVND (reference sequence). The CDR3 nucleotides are TGTGCCAGTAGTCTAGGGACGGAAGAGACCCAGTACTTC. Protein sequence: CASSLGTEETQYF.

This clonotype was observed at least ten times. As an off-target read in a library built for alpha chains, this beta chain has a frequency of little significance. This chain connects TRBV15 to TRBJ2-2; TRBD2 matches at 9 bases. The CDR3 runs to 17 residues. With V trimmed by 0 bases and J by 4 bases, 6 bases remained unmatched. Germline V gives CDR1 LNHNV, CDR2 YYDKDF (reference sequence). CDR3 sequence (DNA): TGTGCCACCAGCAGAGATCACCCTAGCGGGGCCACCGGGGAGCTGTTTTTT. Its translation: CATSRDHPSGATGELFF.

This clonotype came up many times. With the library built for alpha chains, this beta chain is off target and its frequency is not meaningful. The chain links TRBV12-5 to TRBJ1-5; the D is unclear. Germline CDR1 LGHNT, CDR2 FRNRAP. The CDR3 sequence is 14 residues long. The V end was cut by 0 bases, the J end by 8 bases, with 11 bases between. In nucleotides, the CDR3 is TGTGCTAGTGGTTTGGTCCTGTCTGGGGAGCCCCAGCATTTT. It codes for CASGLVLSGEPQHF.

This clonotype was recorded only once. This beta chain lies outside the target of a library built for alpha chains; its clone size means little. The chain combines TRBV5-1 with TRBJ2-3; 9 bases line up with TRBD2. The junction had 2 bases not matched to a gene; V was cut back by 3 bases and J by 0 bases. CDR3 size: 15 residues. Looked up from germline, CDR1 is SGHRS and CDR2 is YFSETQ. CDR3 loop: CASSSSGASTDTQYF. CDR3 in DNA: TGCGCCAGCAGCTCTAGCGGGGCTAGCACAGATACGCAGTATTTT.